Below are 15 T cell receptor beta chains sequenced from a single sample in a study of T cell responses to AZD1222 COVID-19 vaccine. The repertoire was sequenced with immunoSEQ multiplex PCR; TCRdb's copy has only in-frame clones and lacks some. The table includes about 170,000 clones, roughly nine tenths detected once. The specimen was peripheral blood, collected on day 0 of AZD1222 vaccination. The source of these receptors is an adult in good health.

This CDR3 is CASSRRWDEQYF. Here the CDR3 DNA reads TGTGCCAGCAGCCGTAGATGGGACGAGCAGTACTTC. V and J are TRBV5-5 and TRBJ2-7; the D is unclear. CDR3 size: 12 residues. V shed 4 bases and J shed 5 bases, with 10 bases lying between them. Looked up from germline, CDR1 is SGHKS and CDR2 is YYEKEE (reference sequence).

The chain employs TRBV23-1 and TRBJ2-7; D remains ambiguous. TRBV23-1 is an open reading frame, and its role is uncertain. Trimming removed 3 bases from V and 6 bases from J, with 9 bases in between. There are 12 residues in the CDR3. CDR3 amino acids: CASSQYDREQYF. The CDR3 bases are TGCGCCAGCAGTCAGTATGACCGCGAGCAGTACTTC.

This sequence joins TRBV6-2 or TRBV6-3 and TRBJ2-1; D is unclear. The CDR3 sequence is 13 residues long. From germline, CDR1 is MNHEY and CDR2 SVGEGT. The V end was cut by 2 bases, the J end by 4 bases, with 6 bases between. CDR3 sequence reads: CASSYAVYNEQFF. The CDR3 DNA reads as TGTGCCAGCAGTTACGCCGTGTACAATGAGCAGTTCTTC.

As concerns this clone: At the DNA level, this CDR3 is encoded by other sequences in the same sample as well. This chain uses TRBV18 with TRBJ1-1; D remains unclear. Germline lookup yields CDR1 KGHSH and CDR2 LQKENI. This CDR3 has 13 residues. V was cut by 3 bases and J by 2 bases, with 7 bases left in between. This chain's CDR3 is CASSPKQNTEAFF. In DNA form, the CDR3 reads TGTGCCAGCTCACCTAAACAAAACACTGAAGCTTTCTTT.

The V gene is TRBV2, the J gene TRBJ1-2; D is uncertain. V was pared by 6 bases and J by 2 bases, with 10 bases between. CDR1 is SNHLY, CDR2 FYNNEI, per germline. The CDR3 has 13 residues. The CDR3 loop is CASRRTGNYGYTF. Written as DNA, the CDR3 is TGTGCCAGCAGACGGACTGGGAACTATGGCTACACCTTC.

The J gene is TRBJ1-6, the V gene TRBV11-2; perhaps TRBD1 as D (5 bases). Trimming shortened V by 5 bases and J by 8 bases, and 19 bases separated the two germline ends. Germline loops: CDR1 SGHAT, CDR2 FQNNGV. This CDR3 has 16 residues. DNA of the CDR3: TGTGCCAGCAGCCCTAGAGCATTGGGGGTGGATTCACCCCTCCACTTT. Its protein product is CASSPRALGVDSPLHF.

This chain uses TRBV30 with TRBJ1-1; a possible D gene is TRBD1 (6 bases). The length of the CDR3 is 11 residues. The germline V gene has CDR1 GTSNPN and CDR2 SVGIG (reference sequence). Trimming left V 3 bases short and J 10 bases short, with 12 bases between. Here the CDR3 DNA reads TGTGCCTGGAGCCCAGGACAGCGAGCTTTCTTT. As protein: CAWSPGQRAFF. Complete variable domain (other parts from reference TRBV30 and TRBJ1-1): SQTIHQWPATLVQPVGSPLSLECTVEGTSNPNLYWYRQAAGRGLQLLFYSVGIGQISSEVPQNLSASRPQDRQFILSSKKLLLSDSGFYLCAWSPGQRAFFGQGTRLTVV.

The chain combines TRBV4-3 with TRBJ2-5, with 13 bases lining up with TRBD2. The J segment lost 4 bases and the V segment lost 4 bases, leaving 3 bases of the junction unmatched. CDR1 LGHNA and CDR2 YSLEER come from the germline V gene. The CDR3 extends over 15 amino acids. The CDR3 here is CASSRTSGGAETQYF. The CDR3 nucleotides are TGCGCCAGCAGCCGGACTAGCGGGGGCGCAGAGACCCAGTACTTC.

The gene calls are TRBV29-1 and TRBJ1-2; D remains ambiguous. CDR1 and CDR2 (germline): SQVTM, ANQGSEA. The CDR3 is 13 amino acids. Deletions cut 4 bases from V and 6 bases from J, with 15 bases between. CDR3 in amino acids: CSVGADGENGYTF. The DNA of the CDR3 is TGCAGCGTTGGGGCCGACGGAGAAAATGGCTACACCTTC.

This rearrangement joins TRBV4-2 to TRBJ2-7; D call uncertain. The germline V and J ends were trimmed by 0 bases and 1 base, with 7 bases remaining between them. The CDR3 extends over 14 amino acids. Germline V gives CDR1 LGHNA, CDR2 YNFKEQ. CDR3 amino acids: CASSQDKGSYEQYF. In DNA form, the CDR3 reads TGTGCCAGCAGCCAAGATAAGGGTTCCTACGAGCAGTACTTC.

The chain has TRBV3-1 (or the pseudogene TRBV3-2) and TRBJ1-4; 9 bases fit TRBD1. CDR3 length: 15 amino acids. Germline V gives CDR1 LGHDT, CDR2 YNNKEL (reference sequence). Germline trimming cut 1 base from V and 7 bases from J; bases unmatched to any gene: 4. The CDR3 region is CASSQGDRVREKLFF. The CDR3 DNA reads as TGTGCCAGCAGCCAAGGGGACAGGGTACGTGAAAAACTGTTTTTT.

V and J are TRBV7-6 and TRBJ1-3; 7 nucleotides match TRBD1. The V gene's germline CDR1 is SGHVS and CDR2 FNYEAQ. With V trimmed by 5 bases and J by 8 bases, 3 bases remained unmatched. This CDR3 is 12 amino acids long. CDR3 protein: CASSGTEDTIYF. In nucleotides, the CDR3 is TGTGCCAGCAGCGGGACAGAGGACACCATATATTTT.

The rearrangement uses TRBV5-1 and TRBJ1-1, with 8 positions matching TRBD1. The trim removed 0 bases at V and 6 bases at J, leaving 7 bases unmatched. The CDR3 is 15 residues long. The V gene's germline CDR1 is SGHRS and CDR2 YFSETQ. CDR3 nucleotide sequence: TGCGCCAGCAGCTTGGTGGACAGGGTTCTCCCTGAAGCTTTCTTT. Translating gives CASSLVDRVLPEAFF.

This clone came up once. The rearrangement joins TRBV7-2 to TRBJ1-1; D is undetermined. Germline-derived CDR1 and CDR2 are SGHTA and FQGNSA. The CDR3 has 16 amino acids. The V gene lost 1 base and the J gene lost 0 bases, with 12 bases spanning the gap. CDR3 region: CASSLGARRMNTEAFF. The CDR3 nucleotides read TGTGCCAGCAGCTTAGGGGCCAGACGCATGAACACTGAAGCTTTCTTT.

The CDR3 protein is CASTLAGEETQYF. CDR3 DNA sequence: TGTGCCAGCACACTAGCGGGGGAAGAGACCCAGTACTTC. The chain employs TRBV12-3 or TRBV12-4 and TRBJ2-5; 11 nucleotides match TRBD2. Losses at the gene ends were 7 bases for V and 3 bases for J; bases not matched to a gene: 1. The CDR3 is 13 residues long.